What follows are 21 T cell receptor beta chains derived from one specimen sequenced in a study of blood T cell repertoires in COVID-19. Generated by immunoSEQ multiplex PCR, the TCRdb table keeps only in-frame clones and is missing some. The sample yields roughly 340,000 clones, around 91% seen once. Sample: peripheral blood. These receptors were collected from a woman aged 18 to 35 who had recovered from COVID-19.

V is TRBV9 and J is TRBJ2-3; 7 bases map to TRBD2. V shed 0 bases, J shed 4 bases, and the junction held 11 bases outside the gene matches. The CDR3 is made up of 17 amino acids. The germline gives CDR1 SGDLS, CDR2 YYNGEE. The CDR3 DNA sequence: TGTGCCAGCAGCGTAGGATTGAAAGGGAGGGCCTCAGATACGCAGTATTTT. This codes for CASSVGLKGRASDTQYF.

J is TRBJ2-7 and V is TRBV11-2; 7 nucleotides line up with TRBD1. CDR1 SGHAT and CDR2 FQNNGV come from the germline V gene. The CDR3 spans 15 residues. In nucleotides, the CDR3 is TGTGCCAGCAGCTTAAGCTTAGGGGGCTCCCACGAGCAGTACGTC. This gives the protein CASSLSLGGSHEQYV.

The CDR3 spells CASEGGGKNIQYF. The CDR3 DNA follows: TGTGCCAGCGAGGGTGGTGGCAAAAACATTCAGTACTTC. The chain uses TRBV7-9 and TRBJ2-4, with D tentatively TRBD2 (5 bases). This CDR3 is built from 13 residues. CDR1 and CDR2 (germline): SEHNR, FQNEAQ (reference sequence). Trimming shortened V by 8 bases and J by 3 bases, and 11 bases separated the two germline ends.

The chain employs TRBV10-2 and TRBJ2-5, with TRBD1 as a possible D gene (5 bases). The CDR3 spans 12 residues. From germline, CDR1 is WSHSY and CDR2 SAAADI. Trimming pared 4 bases from V and 4 bases from J, leaving 7 bases between. The CDR3 region is CASSVRGETQYF. The CDR3 bases are TGCGCCAGCAGTGTAAGGGGAGAGACCCAGTACTTC.

The count of this clone is one. The chain uses TRBV7-2 and TRBJ1-2; 7 positions match TRBD1. The CDR3 covers 15 residues. Germline values: CDR1 SGHTA, CDR2 FQGNSA. Germline trimming cut 3 bases from V and 3 bases from J; bases unmatched to any gene: 7. The CDR3 nucleotides are TGTGCCAGCAGCTTGGCGACAGGGTTGGACTATGGCTACACCTTC. Translating it yields CASSLATGLDYGYTF.

The V gene is TRBV29-1, the J gene TRBJ1-4, with TRBD1 as a possible D gene (5 bases). V was trimmed by 0 bases and J by 4 bases, leaving 9 bases between them. The CDR3 has 14 residues. Germline V gene sequence: CDR1 SQVTM, CDR2 ANQGSEA. In DNA, the CDR3 is TGCAGCGTTGAAGATTGGACAAGTAATGAAAAACTGTTTTTT. This sequence encodes CSVEDWTSNEKLFF.

J is TRBJ1-2 and V is TRBV6-5; unclear D gene. The CDR3 length is 14 residues. Germline CDR1 reads MNHEY; CDR2 reads SVGAGI. Trimming took off 0 bases at V and 7 bases at J, with 12 bases between the two ends. This CDR3 is CASSYSEAHPGYTF. The CDR3 DNA follows: TGTGCCAGCAGTTACTCGGAGGCACACCCTGGCTACACCTTC.

The chain recombines TRBV11-2 with TRBJ1-1; D gene unclear. In germline, CDR1 is SGHAT, CDR2 FQNNGV. CDR3 length: 14 amino acids. Trimming cost V 1 base and J 5 bases, with 11 bases left between them. The CDR3 region is CASSLVGRGTEAFF. The DNA of the CDR3 is TGTGCCAGCAGCTTAGTCGGGCGCGGGACTGAAGCTTTCTTT.

The chain couples TRBV7-2 to TRBJ2-7; perhaps TRBD2 as D (6 bases). The CDR3 runs to 14 residues. Germline CDR1 is SGHTA and CDR2 is FQGNSA. The V and J ends lost 1 base and 4 bases respectively, with 11 bases between them. CDR3 region: CASSLDGRRYEQYV. The CDR3 DNA reads as TGTGCCAGCAGCTTAGACGGGAGACGGTACGAGCAGTACGTC.

The V call is TRBV27, the J call TRBJ1-6, with 9 bases matching TRBD1. This CDR3 comprises 14 residues. The V segment lost 8 bases and the J segment 8 bases; nucleotides outside the gene matches: 7. Germline V gives CDR1 MNHEY, CDR2 SMNVEV (reference sequence). CDR3 region: CASGGTGLYSPLHF. The CDR3 DNA reads TGTGCCAGCGGGGGGACAGGGCTGTATTCACCCCTCCACTTT.

The chain combines TRBV5-1 with TRBJ1-2; D is uncertain. This CDR3 region has 15 residues. V was clipped by 0 bases and J by 2 bases, with 11 bases between them. CDR1 is SGHRS, CDR2 YFSETQ, per germline. The CDR3 DNA reads TGCGCCAGCAGCTTGGTCCCAGGCGCCAACTATGGCTACACCTTC. It is translated as CASSLVPGANYGYTF.

V and J are TRBV5-4 and TRBJ2-3, with D possibly matching TRBD2 (6 bases). Trimming pared 0 bases from V and 4 bases from J, leaving 12 bases between. The germline V gene has CDR1 SGHNT and CDR2 YYREEE (reference sequence). The CDR3 is 15 residues long. CDR3 bases: TGTGCCAGCAGCTTGGCGGGACCGGGGGCAGATACGCAGTATTTT. The encoded protein is CASSLAGPGADTQYF.

This clone came up a few times. The CDR3, as DNA: TGCGCCAGCAGCCAAGTGCAGGGTGGGGACTATGGCTACACCTTC. Residues: CASSQVQGGDYGYTF. This chain links TRBV4-1 with TRBJ1-2; maybe TRBD1 (5 bases). The germline V gene encodes CDR1 MGHRA and CDR2 YSYEKL. The V end lost 1 base, the J end lost 3 bases, and 12 bases lay between the germline ends. This CDR3 is 15 amino acids long.

V usage is TRBV2 and J usage is TRBJ1-2, with D possibly TRBD1 on 6 matching bases. The germline V and J ends were trimmed by 6 bases and 3 bases, with 11 bases remaining between them. Per germline, CDR1 SNHLY and CDR2 FYNNEI. This CDR3 is built from 13 residues. The CDR3, as DNA: TGTGCCAGCAGATACAGGGTTGACTATGGCTACACCTTC. It specifies CASRYRVDYGYTF.

The rearrangement links TRBV5-8 to TRBJ2-6, with D unresolved. With 2 bases removed from V and 0 bases from J, the gap between germline ends came to 9 bases. The CDR3 has 16 residues. CDR1 and CDR2 (germline): SGHTS, YDEGEE. The CDR3 sequence: CASSFVIRSGANVLTF. The DNA for the CDR3 is TGTGCCAGCAGCTTTGTTATTCGCTCTGGGGCCAACGTCCTGACTTTC. Looking up the rest from reference TRBV5-8 and TRBJ2-6 gives the full variable domain: EAGVTQSPTHLIKTRGQQATLRCSPISGHTSVYWYQQALGLGLQFLLWYDEGEERNRGNFPPRFSGRQFPNYSSELNVNALELEDSALYLCASSFVIRSGANVLTFGAGSRLTVL.

The chain recombines TRBV13 with TRBJ2-7; the D is unclear. The CDR3 extends over 15 amino acids. Trimming removed 5 bases from V and 6 bases from J, with 20 bases in between. Looked up from germline, CDR1 is PRHDT and CDR2 is FYEKMQ (reference sequence). The CDR3: CASSTLGANPSEQYV. DNA of the CDR3: TGTGCCAGCAGCACCCTCGGAGCCAACCCCTCCGAGCAGTACGTC.

The V call is TRBV12-2, the J call TRBJ2-2; the D call in the table, TRBD2, was not verified against the DNA. TRBV12-2 is listed as a pseudogene. The CDR3 spans 18 residues. The CDR3 sequence: CASRLKKRVRLRAGELFF. The CDR3 DNA sequence: TGTGCAAGTCGCTTAAAAAAGCGGGTTCGCTTGAGGGCCGGGGAGCTGTTTTTT.

The rearrangement joins TRBV11-2 to TRBJ2-5; TRBD1 agrees at 9 bases. The CDR3 is 16 residues long. Looked up from germline, CDR1 is SGHAT and CDR2 is FQNNGV. V was clipped by 4 bases and J by 2 bases; unmatched bases: 8. The CDR3: CASSWRQGGLQETQYF. The CDR3 bases are TGTGCCAGCAGCTGGAGACAGGGGGGTCTTCAAGAGACCCAGTACTTC.

The CDR3, as DNA: TGTGCCAGCAGCCCCTTAGGTCTAGTAGACTACGAGCAGTACGTC. Translation gives CASSPLGLVDYEQYV. The chain has TRBV2 and TRBJ2-7; D remains unclear. With 6 bases removed from V and 3 bases from J, the gap between germline ends came to 18 bases. The CDR3 is 15 residues long. Per the germline V gene, CDR1 is SNHLY and CDR2 is FYNNEI.

J is TRBJ2-3 and V is TRBV6-5; TRBD1 matches at 10 bases. V was pared by 5 bases and J by 7 bases, with 6 bases of the junction left unmatched. CDR1 is MNHEY, CDR2 SVGAGI, per germline. This CDR3 has 14 amino acids. In DNA, the CDR3 is TGTGCCAGCAGTCGACAGGGGGCAATGAATACGCAGTATTTT. It encodes CASSRQGAMNTQYF.

The V and J genes are TRBV29-1 and TRBJ2-3; 11 bases agree with TRBD2. J lost 3 bases, V lost 6 bases, and 8 bases had no gene match. The CDR3 runs 15 residues. The germline V gene encodes CDR1 SQVTM and CDR2 ANQGSEA. CDR3 residues: CSVKGLAALTDTQYF. The DNA of the CDR3 is TGCAGCGTGAAGGGACTAGCGGCTCTTACAGATACGCAGTATTTT.